This is a list of T cell receptor beta chains from one sample in a study of CD8+CD57+ T cells in acquired aplastic anemia. TCRdb fed the reads into MiXCR, producing one record per CDR3 protein. The data hold about 130,000 distinct CDR3 sequences, with around 50% observed a single time. Source material: sorted CD4+, CD8+, or CD8+CD57+ T cells (not recorded which) from PBMCs. The receptors come from a human donor in good health, serving as a control. CDR3s include the opening cysteine and the closing phenylalanine or tryptophan. A D gene is named only where the DNA matches it firmly. Not all rows give a size; the values are once, few, many and, for expanded clones, a class.

>TRBD2|TRBV15|-|TRBJ2-7|14
CATSGDYSRYEQYF
TGTGCCACCAGCGGGGACTACAGCCGCTACGAGCAGTACTTC
>-|TRBV10-2|few|TRBJ2-7|19
CASSGGGLDPIPPTYEQYF
TGCGCCAGCAGTGGGGGGGGCTTAGATCCAATACCTCCCACCTACGAGCAGTACTTC
>TRBD1|TRBV12-3/TRBV12-4|few|TRBJ1-5|18
CASSWGRTGVYSNQPQHF
TGTGCCAGCAGTTGGGGGAGGACAGGGGTATATAGCAATCAGCCCCAGCATTTT
>-|TRBV24-1|-|TRBJ2-2|12
CATSADTGELFF
TGTGCCACCAGTGCCGACACCGGGGAGCTGTTTTTT
>TRBD2|TRBV20-1|once|TRBJ2-2|14
CRARLATNTGELFF
TGCCGTGCCCGACTAGCGACGAACACCGGGGAGCTATTTTTT
>-|TRBV27|many|TRBJ2-3|13
CASYGSRMSTQYF
TGTGCCAGCTATGGGTCCCGGATGAGTACGCAGTATTTT
>-|TRBV15|-|TRBJ1-1|12
CASSTGNSEAFF
TGTGCCAGCAGCACAGGGAACTCTGAAGCTTTCTTT
>-|TRBV12-3/TRBV12-4|-|TRBJ2-1|11
CASSFRSEQFF
TGTGCCAGCAGTTTCCGAAGCGAGCAGTTCTTC
>-|TRBV5-1|many|TRBJ1-5|13
CASSWDSNQPQHF
TGCGCCAGCAGCTGGGATAGCAATCAGCCCCAGCATTTT
>-|TRBV9|many|TRBJ1-1|15
CASSPLVRENTEAFF
TGTGCCAGCAGCCCCCTGGTAAGAGAGAACACTGAAGCTTTCTTT
>TRBD1|TRBV6-1|many|TRBJ2-3|14
CASSGTALTDTQYF
TGTGCCAGCAGCGGGACAGCACTCACAGATACGCAGTATTTT
>-|TRBV4-3|-|TRBJ2-2|15
CASSQDGTYTGELFF
TGCGCCAGCAGCCAAGATGGGACCTACACCGGGGAGCTGTTTTTT
>-|TRBV7-2|many|TRBJ2-1|13
CASSLERRSEQFF
TGTGCCAGCAGCTTAGAGCGTCGTAGTGAGCAGTTCTTC
>TRBD1|TRBV29-1|-|TRBJ1-2|13
CSVGQGIRDGYTF
TGCAGCGTGGGACAGGGGATACGTGATGGCTACACCTTC
>-|TRBV18|-|TRBJ1-4|15
CASSDGQLTNEKLFF
TGTGCCAGCTCGGACGGACAGCTAACTAATGAAAAACTGTTTTTT
>-|TRBV13|many|TRBJ1-1|15
CASSSPWTLNTEAFF
TGTGCCAGCAGCTCCCCCTGGACATTGAACACTGAAGCTTTCTTT
>TRBD2|TRBV19|once|TRBJ2-1|15
CASSPPGRAHNEQFF
TGTGCCAGTAGTCCCCCTGGGAGGGCGCACAATGAGCAGTTCTTC
>-|TRBV6-5|many|TRBJ1-5|14
CASSYRYSNQPQHF
TGTGCCAGCAGTTACAGGTATAGCAATCAGCCCCAGCATTTT
>TRBD1|TRBV29-1|-|TRBJ2-1|13
CSFPGQGAGEQFF
TGCAGCTTTCCGGGACAGGGGGCTGGTGAGCAGTTCTTC
>-|TRBV12-3/TRBV12-4|-|TRBJ1-5|16
CASSLGGGSDNQPQHF
TGTGCCAGCAGTTTAGGTGGGGGGTCCGACAATCAGCCCCAGCATTTT
>-|TRBV10-3|few|TRBJ1-2|13
CAISERTVHGYTF
TGTGCCATCAGTGAGAGGACGGTTCATGGCTACACCTTC
>-|TRBV25-1|few|TRBJ2-7|14
CASSESGAEDEQYF
TGTGCCAGCAGTGAATCCGGGGCGGAGGACGAGCAGTACTTC
>-|TRBV3-1|many|TRBJ1-5|12
CASSHPDQPQHF
TGTGCCAGCAGCCACCCGGATCAGCCCCAGCATTTT
>-|TRBV19|many|TRBJ1-5|12
CASTGFGQPQHF
TGTGCCAGTACAGGATTCGGTCAGCCCCAGCATTTT